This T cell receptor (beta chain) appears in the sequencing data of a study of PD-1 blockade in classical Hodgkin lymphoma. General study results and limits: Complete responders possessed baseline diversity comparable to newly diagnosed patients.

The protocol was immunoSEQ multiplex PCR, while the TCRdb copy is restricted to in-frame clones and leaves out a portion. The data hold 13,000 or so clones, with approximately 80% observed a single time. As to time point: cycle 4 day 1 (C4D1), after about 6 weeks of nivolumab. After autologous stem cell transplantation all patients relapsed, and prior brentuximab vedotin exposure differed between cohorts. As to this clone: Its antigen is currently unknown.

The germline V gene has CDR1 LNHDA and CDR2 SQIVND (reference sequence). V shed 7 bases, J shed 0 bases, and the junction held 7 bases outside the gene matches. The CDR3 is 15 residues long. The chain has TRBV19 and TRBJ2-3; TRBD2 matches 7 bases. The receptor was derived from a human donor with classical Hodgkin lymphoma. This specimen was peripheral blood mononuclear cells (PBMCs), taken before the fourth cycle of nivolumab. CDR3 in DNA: TGTGCCAGTATCGAGCGGGGCCGGAGCACAGATACGCAGTATTTT. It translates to CASIERGRSTDTQYF.